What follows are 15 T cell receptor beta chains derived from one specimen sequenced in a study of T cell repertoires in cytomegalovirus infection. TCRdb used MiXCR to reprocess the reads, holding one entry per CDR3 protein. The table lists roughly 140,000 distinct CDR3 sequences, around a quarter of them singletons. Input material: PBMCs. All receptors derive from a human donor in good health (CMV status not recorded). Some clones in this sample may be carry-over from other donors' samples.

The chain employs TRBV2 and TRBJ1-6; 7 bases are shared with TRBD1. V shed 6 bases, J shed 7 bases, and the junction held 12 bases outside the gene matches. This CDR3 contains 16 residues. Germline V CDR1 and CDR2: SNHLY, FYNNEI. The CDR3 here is CASRTGMGPGNSPLHF. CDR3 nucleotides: TGTGCCAGCAGGACAGGGATGGGGCCAGGGAATTCACCCCTCCACTTT.

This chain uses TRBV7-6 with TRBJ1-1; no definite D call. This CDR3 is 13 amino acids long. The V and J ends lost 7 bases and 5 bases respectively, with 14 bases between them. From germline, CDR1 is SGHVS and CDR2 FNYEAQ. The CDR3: CASNLSGDTEAFF. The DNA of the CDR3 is TGTGCCAGCAACCTTAGTGGGGATACTGAAGCTTTCTTT.

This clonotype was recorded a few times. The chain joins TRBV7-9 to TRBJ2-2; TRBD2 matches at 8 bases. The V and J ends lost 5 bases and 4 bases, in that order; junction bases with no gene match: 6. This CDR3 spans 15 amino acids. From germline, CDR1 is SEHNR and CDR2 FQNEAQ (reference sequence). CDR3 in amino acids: CASSPGGLGTGELFF. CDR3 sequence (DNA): TGTGCCAGCAGCCCGGGAGGGCTCGGCACCGGGGAGCTGTTTTTT.

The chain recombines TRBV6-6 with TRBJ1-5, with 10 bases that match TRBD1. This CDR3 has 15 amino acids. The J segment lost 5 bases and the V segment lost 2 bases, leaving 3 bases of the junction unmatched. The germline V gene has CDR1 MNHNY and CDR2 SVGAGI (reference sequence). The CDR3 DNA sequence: TGTGCCAGCAGTTACGGGGACAGGGGTCATCAGCCCCAGCATTTT. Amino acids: CASSYGDRGHQPQHF.

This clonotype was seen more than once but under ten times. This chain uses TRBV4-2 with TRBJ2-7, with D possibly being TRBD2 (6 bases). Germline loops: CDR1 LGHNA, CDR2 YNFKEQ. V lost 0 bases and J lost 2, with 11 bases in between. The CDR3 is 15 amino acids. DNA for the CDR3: TGTGCCAGCAGCCAAGAACGGACTACCACCTACGAGCAGTACTTC. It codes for CASSQERTTTYEQYF.

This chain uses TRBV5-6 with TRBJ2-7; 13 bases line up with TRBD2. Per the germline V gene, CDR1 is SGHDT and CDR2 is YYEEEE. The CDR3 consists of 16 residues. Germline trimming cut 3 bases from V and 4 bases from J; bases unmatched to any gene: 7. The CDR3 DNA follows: TGTGCCAGCAGCTCGCCACCGGGACTAGCGGGATACGAGCAGTACTTC. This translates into CASSSPPGLAGYEQYF. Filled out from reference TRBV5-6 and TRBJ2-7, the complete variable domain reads DAGVTQSPTHLIKTRGQQVTLRCSPKSGHDTVSWYQQALGQGPQFIFQYYEEEERQRGNFPDRFSGHQFPNYSSELNVNALLLGDSALYLCASSSPPGLAGYEQYFGPGTRLTVT.

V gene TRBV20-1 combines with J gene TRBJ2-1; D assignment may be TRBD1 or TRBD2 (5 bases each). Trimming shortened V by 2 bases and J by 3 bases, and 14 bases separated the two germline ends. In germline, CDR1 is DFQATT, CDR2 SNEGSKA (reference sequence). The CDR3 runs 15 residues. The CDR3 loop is CSARPRDRVYNEQFF. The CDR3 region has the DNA TGCAGTGCTAGACCTCGGGACCGAGTCTACAATGAGCAGTTCTTC.

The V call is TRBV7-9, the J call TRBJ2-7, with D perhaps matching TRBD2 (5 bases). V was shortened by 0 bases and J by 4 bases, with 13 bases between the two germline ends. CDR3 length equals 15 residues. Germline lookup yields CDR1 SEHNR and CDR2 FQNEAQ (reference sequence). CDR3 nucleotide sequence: TGTGCCAGCAGCTTAGCGTCTGGACTTACTTACGAGCAGTACTTC. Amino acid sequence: CASSLASGLTYEQYF.

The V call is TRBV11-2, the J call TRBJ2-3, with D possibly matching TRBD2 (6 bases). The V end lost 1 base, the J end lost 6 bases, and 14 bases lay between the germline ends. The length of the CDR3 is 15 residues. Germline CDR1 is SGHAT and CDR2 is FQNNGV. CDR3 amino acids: CASSLGDSVWDTQYF. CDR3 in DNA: TGTGCCAGCAGCTTAGGGGACTCCGTATGGGATACGCAGTATTTT.

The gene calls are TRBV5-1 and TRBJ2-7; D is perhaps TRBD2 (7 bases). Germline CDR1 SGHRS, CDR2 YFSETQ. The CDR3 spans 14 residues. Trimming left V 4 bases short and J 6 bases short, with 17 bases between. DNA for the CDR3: TGCGCCAGCAGCGTGGGGGGGGCTTTCGGCGAGCAGTACTTC. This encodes CASSVGGAFGEQYF.

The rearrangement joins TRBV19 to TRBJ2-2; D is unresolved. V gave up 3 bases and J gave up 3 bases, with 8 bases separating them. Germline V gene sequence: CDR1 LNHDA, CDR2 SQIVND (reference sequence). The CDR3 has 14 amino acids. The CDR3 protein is CASSIPRYTGELFF. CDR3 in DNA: TGTGCCAGTAGTATCCCCAGATACACCGGGGAGCTGTTTTTT.

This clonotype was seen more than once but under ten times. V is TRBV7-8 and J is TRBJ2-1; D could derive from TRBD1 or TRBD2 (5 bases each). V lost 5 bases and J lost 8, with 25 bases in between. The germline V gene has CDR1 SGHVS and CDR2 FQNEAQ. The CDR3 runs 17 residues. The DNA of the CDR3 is TGTGCCAGCAGCAACCGGGGCTCCTACACAGCAATGGATGAGCAGTTCTTC. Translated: CASSNRGSYTAMDEQFF.

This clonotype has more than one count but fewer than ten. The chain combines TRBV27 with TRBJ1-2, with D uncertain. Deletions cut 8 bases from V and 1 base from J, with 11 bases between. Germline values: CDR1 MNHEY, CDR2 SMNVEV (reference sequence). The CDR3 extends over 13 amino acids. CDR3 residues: CASRPDGNYGYTF. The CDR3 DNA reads TGTGCCAGCCGTCCTGATGGTAACTATGGCTACACCTTC.

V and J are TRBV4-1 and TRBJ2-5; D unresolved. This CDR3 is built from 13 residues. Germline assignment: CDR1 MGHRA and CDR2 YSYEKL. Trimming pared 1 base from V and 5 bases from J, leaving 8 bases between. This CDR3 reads CASSQVLGETQYF. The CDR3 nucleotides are TGCGCCAGCAGCCAAGTTCTGGGGGAGACCCAGTACTTC.

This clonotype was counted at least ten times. The CDR3 sequence: CASSGVGLVEQYF. For the CDR3, the DNA is TGTGCCAGCAGTGGGGTGGGCCTAGTTGAGCAGTACTTC. The chain couples TRBV2 to TRBJ2-7, with D hard to call. Germline V gene data show CDR1 as SNHLY and CDR2 as FYNNEI. The CDR3 is 13 residues long. V lost 4 bases to trimming and J lost 7 bases, with 14 bases between them.